The sequence of this T cell receptor beta chain was determined in a study of PD-1 blockade in classical Hodgkin lymphoma. Study-wide results and caveats: While CD8+ TCR diversity did not rise significantly by C4D1, CD4+ TCR diversity did. Complete responders had baseline diversity similar to newly diagnosed patients.

The method was immunoSEQ multiplex PCR; TCRdb's version includes in-frame clones alone and lacks a portion of them. The table records 25,000 to 35,000 clones, about two thirds of them present only once. Every patient experienced relapse after autologous stem cell transplantation, and brentuximab vedotin exposure varied. The CDR3 is made up of 15 amino acids. With 4 bases clipped from V and 2 bases from J, the junction kept 2 bases outside the gene matches. CDR1 is SGHTA and CDR2 is FQGNSA in the germline V gene. To note about this clone: The antigen is not known.

Material: peripheral blood mononuclear cells (PBMCs), obtained before the second cycle of nivolumab. V and J are TRBV7-2 and TRBJ2-1, with 10 nucleotides matching TRBD1. The source is a human donor with classical Hodgkin lymphoma. DNA of the CDR3: TGTGCCAGCAGCTCTGGACAGGGGGCCTACAATGAGCAGTTCTTC. Translating it yields CASSSGQGAYNEQFF.